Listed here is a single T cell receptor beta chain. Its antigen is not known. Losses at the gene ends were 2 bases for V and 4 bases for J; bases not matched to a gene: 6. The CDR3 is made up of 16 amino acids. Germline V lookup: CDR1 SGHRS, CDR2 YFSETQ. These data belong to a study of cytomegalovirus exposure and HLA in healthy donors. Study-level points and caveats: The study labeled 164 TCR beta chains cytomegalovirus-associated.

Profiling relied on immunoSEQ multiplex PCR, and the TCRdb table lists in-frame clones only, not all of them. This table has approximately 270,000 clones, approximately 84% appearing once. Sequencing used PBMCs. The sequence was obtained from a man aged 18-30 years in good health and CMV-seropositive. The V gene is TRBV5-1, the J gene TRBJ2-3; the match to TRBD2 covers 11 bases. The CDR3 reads CASSFYGTSGPDTQYF. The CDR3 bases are TGCGCCAGCAGCTTCTACGGGACTAGCGGCCCAGATACGCAGTATTTT.